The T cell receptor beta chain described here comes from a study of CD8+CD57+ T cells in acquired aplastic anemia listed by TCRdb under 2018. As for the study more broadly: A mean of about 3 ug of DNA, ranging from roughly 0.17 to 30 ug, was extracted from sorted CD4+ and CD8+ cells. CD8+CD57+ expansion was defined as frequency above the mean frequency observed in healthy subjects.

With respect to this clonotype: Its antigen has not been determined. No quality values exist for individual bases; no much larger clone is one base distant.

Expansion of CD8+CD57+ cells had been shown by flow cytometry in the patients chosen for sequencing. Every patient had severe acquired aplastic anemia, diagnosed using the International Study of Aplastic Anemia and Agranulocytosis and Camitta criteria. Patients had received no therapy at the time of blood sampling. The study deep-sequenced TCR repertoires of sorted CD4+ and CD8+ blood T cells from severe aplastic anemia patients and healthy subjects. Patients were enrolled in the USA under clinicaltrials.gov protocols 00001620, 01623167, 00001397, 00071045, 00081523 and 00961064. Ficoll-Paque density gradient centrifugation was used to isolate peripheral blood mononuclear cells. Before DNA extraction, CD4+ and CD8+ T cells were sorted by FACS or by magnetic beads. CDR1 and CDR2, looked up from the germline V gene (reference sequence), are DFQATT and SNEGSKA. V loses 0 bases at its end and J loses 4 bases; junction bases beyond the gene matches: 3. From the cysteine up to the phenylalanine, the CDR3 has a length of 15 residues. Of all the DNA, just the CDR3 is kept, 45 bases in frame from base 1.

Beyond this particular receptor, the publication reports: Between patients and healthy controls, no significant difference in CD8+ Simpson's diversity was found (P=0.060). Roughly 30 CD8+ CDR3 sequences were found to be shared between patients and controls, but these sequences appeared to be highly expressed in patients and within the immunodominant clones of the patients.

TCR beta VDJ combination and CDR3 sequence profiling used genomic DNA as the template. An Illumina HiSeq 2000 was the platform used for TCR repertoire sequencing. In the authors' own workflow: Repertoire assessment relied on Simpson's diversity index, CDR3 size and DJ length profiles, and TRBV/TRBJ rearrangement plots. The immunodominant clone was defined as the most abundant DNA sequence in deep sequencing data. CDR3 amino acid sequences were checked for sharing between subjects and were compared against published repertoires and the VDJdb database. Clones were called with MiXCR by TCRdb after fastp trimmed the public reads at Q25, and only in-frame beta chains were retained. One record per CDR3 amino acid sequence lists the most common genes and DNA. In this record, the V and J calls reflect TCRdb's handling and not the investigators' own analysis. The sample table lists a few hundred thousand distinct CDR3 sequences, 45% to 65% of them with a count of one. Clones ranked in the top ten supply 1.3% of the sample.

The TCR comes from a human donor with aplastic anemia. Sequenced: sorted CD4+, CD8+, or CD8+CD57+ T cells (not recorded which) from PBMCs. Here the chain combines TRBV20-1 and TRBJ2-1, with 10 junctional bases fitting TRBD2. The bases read TGCAGTGCTAGAGACACTAGCGGGGAGTACAATGAGCAGTTCTTC. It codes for CSARDTSGEYNEQFF.